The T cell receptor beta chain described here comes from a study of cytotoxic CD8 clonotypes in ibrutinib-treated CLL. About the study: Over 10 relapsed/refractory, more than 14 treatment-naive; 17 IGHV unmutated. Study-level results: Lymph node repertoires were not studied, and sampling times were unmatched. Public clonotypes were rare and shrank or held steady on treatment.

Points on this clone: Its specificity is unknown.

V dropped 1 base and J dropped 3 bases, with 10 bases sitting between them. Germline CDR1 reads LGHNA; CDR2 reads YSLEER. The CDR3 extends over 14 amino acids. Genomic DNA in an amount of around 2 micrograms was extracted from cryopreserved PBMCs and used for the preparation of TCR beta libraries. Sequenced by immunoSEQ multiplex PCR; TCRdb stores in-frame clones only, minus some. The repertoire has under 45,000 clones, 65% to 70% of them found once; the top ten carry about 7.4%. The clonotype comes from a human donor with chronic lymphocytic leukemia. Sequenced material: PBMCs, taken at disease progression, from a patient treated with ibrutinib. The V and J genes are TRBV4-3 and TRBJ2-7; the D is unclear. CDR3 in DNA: TGCGCCAGCAGCCAAGGGAAGGAGTTCTACGAGCAGTACTTC. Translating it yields CASSQGKEFYEQYF.